This T cell receptor (beta chain) was sequenced in a study of Graves' ophthalmopathy and Graves' hyperthyroidism. The CDR3 contains 16 residues. Trimming removed 5 bases from V and 4 bases from J, with 18 bases in between. Germline CDR1 and CDR2: DFQATT and SNEGSKA (reference sequence). The study amplified TCR beta CDR3 regions using RNA transcripts. The library came from an HTBI-primed first-round RT-PCR and a second-round multiplex PCR. TCRdb used MiXCR to reprocess the multiplex PCR reads, holding one entry per CDR3 protein. The data hold almost 750,000 distinct CDR3 sequences, with around 40% observed a single time. In its sample, this clonotype was seen many times.

The clonotype was recovered from an adult man with Graves' ophthalmopathy. V usage is TRBV20-1 and J usage is TRBJ2-6; TRBD2 is a possible D gene (6 bases). The sequenced sample consisted of peripheral blood. CDR3 sequence reads: CSAPPTSFPGANVLTF. The CDR3 DNA reads TGCAGTGCTCCTCCGACTAGTTTCCCAGGGGCCAACGTCCTGACTTTC.